Following are 19 T cell receptor beta chains from one sample sequenced in a study of cytomegalovirus exposure and HLA in healthy donors. Primers: 60 Vbeta forward and 13 Jbeta reverse. The data were produced by immunoSEQ multiplex PCR, yet TCRdb's version contains in-frame clones alone and is incomplete. The sample lists 100,000 to 150,000 clones, roughly four fifths occurring once. Sequencing used PBMCs. Receptor source: a man in his late teens or twenties in good health and CMV-seronegative.

This clone was seen only a few times. This specimen includes other DNA sequences encoding the same CDR3. This chain uses TRBV4-3 with TRBJ2-7; a weak D match, TRBD2 (6 bases). This CDR3 has 14 amino acids. Germline lookup yields CDR1 LGHNA and CDR2 YSLEER. With 0 bases removed from V and 1 base from J, the gap between germline ends came to 7 bases. This CDR3 is CASSQDRGSYEQYF. The CDR3 coding sequence is TGCGCCAGCAGCCAAGATCGGGGGTCCTACGAGCAGTACTTC.

The chain employs TRBV7-3 and TRBJ1-2, with unresolved D. The CDR3 spans 15 residues. The V end lost 5 bases, the J end lost 0 bases, and 13 bases lay between the germline ends. CDR1 is SGHTA and CDR2 is FQGTGA in the germline V gene. CDR3 in amino acids: CASSPTIGANYGYTF. CDR3 bases: TGTGCCAGCAGCCCCACCATAGGAGCTAACTATGGCTACACCTTC.

This clone occurred once. V is TRBV27 and J is TRBJ1-6; D not resolved. The germline V gene has CDR1 MNHEY and CDR2 SMNVEV (reference sequence). V lost 2 bases, J lost 7 bases, and 6 bases lay in between. This CDR3 has 13 residues. CDR3 in amino acids: CASSLGRNSPLHF. Here the CDR3 DNA reads TGTGCCAGCAGTTTAGGCCGAAATTCACCCCTCCACTTT.

The rearrangement uses TRBV5-1 and TRBJ1-2, with 7 bases matching TRBD1. Germline V gives CDR1 SGHRS, CDR2 YFSETQ. The CDR3 has 15 amino acids. Losses at the gene ends were 3 bases for V and 5 bases for J; bases not matched to a gene: 10. CDR3 nucleotide sequence: TGCGCCAGCAGCTACTGGACAGGATCCGAGTATGGCTACACCTTC. Translated: CASSYWTGSEYGYTF.

The chain is built from TRBV30 and TRBJ1-1; D is possibly TRBD1 (6 bases). The germline V gene encodes CDR1 GTSNPN and CDR2 SVGIG (reference sequence). CDR3 length: 13 amino acids. V shed 5 bases and J shed 6 bases, with 16 bases lying between them. This chain's CDR3 is CAWPPYRVAEAFF. The CDR3 DNA is TGTGCCTGGCCCCCTTACAGGGTCGCTGAAGCTTTCTTT.

CDR3 amino acids: CASSLALSPGEQYF. CDR3 coding DNA: TGCGCCAGCAGCTTGGCGCTTTCTCCAGGCGAGCAGTACTTC. The V and J genes are TRBV5-1 and TRBJ2-7; D gene uncertain. The V gene's germline CDR1 is SGHRS and CDR2 YFSETQ. There are 14 residues in the CDR3. The germline V and J ends were trimmed by 0 bases and 6 bases, with 13 bases remaining between them. Filled out from reference TRBV5-1 and TRBJ2-7, the complete variable domain reads KAGVTQTPRYLIKTRGQQVTLSCSPISGHRSVSWYQQTPGQGLQFLFEYFSETQRNKGNFPGRFSGRQFSNSRSEMNVSTLELGDSALYLCASSLALSPGEQYFGPGTRLTVT.

J is TRBJ1-2 and V is TRBV27; TRBD1 agrees at 8 bases. Germline V gives CDR1 MNHEY, CDR2 SMNVEV (reference sequence). J gave up 7 bases and V 6 bases, and 13 bases lay outside the gene matches. This CDR3 region has 15 residues. CDR3 nucleotides: TGTGCCAGCAGCCGCCCTTTCACAGGGGGGGGTGGCTACACCTTC. Translating gives CASSRPFTGGGGYTF.

The rearrangement joins TRBV15 to TRBJ2-1; D call uncertain. The CDR3 length is 15 residues. CDR1 is LNHNV, CDR2 YYDKDF, per germline (reference sequence). The V and J ends lost 5 bases and 6 bases respectively, with 17 bases between them. CDR3 residues: CATSETGNQVNEQFF. CDR3 coding DNA: TGTGCCACCAGCGAAACCGGTAATCAGGTCAATGAGCAGTTCTTC.

The genes are TRBV5-1 and TRBJ1-6; D possibly corresponds to TRBD1 (5 bases). Germline V gives CDR1 SGHRS, CDR2 YFSETQ. V was cut by 0 bases and J by 0 bases, with 19 bases left in between. This CDR3 comprises 20 residues. CDR3: CASSLVTEHGGSSYNSPLHF. Here the CDR3 DNA reads TGCGCCAGCAGCTTGGTGACGGAACACGGGGGGAGCTCCTATAATTCACCCCTCCACTTT.

V and J are TRBV4-1 and TRBJ1-1, with a weak D call TRBD1 (5 bases). Germline CDR1 MGHRA, CDR2 YSYEKL. Trimming left V 0 bases short and J 4 bases short, with 9 bases between. This CDR3 contains 14 residues. The CDR3 loop reads CASSQEVQGTEAFF. The CDR3 bases are TGCGCCAGCAGCCAAGAGGTGCAGGGCACTGAAGCTTTCTTT.

J is TRBJ2-2 and V is TRBV5-1; D perhaps matches TRBD2 (6 bases). The CDR3 runs to 16 residues. Trimming left V 0 bases short and J 5 bases short, with 14 bases between. Looked up from germline, CDR1 is SGHRS and CDR2 is YFSETQ. The CDR3 protein is CASSLAPGAGTGELFF. For the CDR3, the DNA is TGCGCCAGCAGCTTGGCCCCGGGTGCGGGGACCGGGGAGCTGTTTTTT.

V gene TRBV7-2 combines with J gene TRBJ2-5, with 10 bases matching TRBD2. The J segment lost 0 bases and the V segment lost 5 bases, leaving 12 bases of the junction unmatched. CDR3 length: 18 amino acids. Per germline, CDR1 SGHTA and CDR2 FQGNSA. CDR3 DNA sequence: TGTGCCAGCAGCGCGTCCGGGACTAGCGAATCGTACCAAGAGACCCAGTACTTC. This codes for CASSASGTSESYQETQYF.

The chain employs TRBV7-2 and TRBJ1-6; perhaps TRBD1 as D (5 bases). CDR1 and CDR2 from the germline V gene are SGHTA and FQGNSA. The CDR3 extends over 13 amino acids. V was clipped by 3 bases and J by 13 bases, with 13 bases between them. The CDR3 nucleotides read TGTGCCAGCAGCTTGAAGGGGTTGGGGCCCCTCCACTTT. It translates to CASSLKGLGPLHF.

This chain links TRBV11-2 with TRBJ2-3; 11 nucleotides agree with TRBD2. The CDR3 spans 15 residues. Germline values: CDR1 SGHAT, CDR2 FQNNGV. V lost 2 bases, J lost 6 bases, and 4 bases stayed unmatched. The CDR3 reads CASSLILAGADTQYF. The CDR3 bases are TGTGCCAGCAGCTTAATACTAGCGGGGGCTGATACGCAGTATTTT.

This clone was observed a few times. The chain has TRBV6-5 and TRBJ2-3; maybe TRBD2 (6 bases). Germline V lookup: CDR1 MNHEY, CDR2 SVGAGI. The CDR3 runs to 15 residues. The V end was cut by 6 bases, the J end by 0 bases, with 13 bases between. The CDR3 protein is CASSPGVLSTDTQYF. The CDR3, as DNA: TGTGCCAGCAGCCCGGGGGTGCTAAGCACAGATACGCAGTATTTT.

This clone was found once. This CDR3 reads CASSPFEGGNTEAFF. DNA for the CDR3: TGTGCCAGCAGCCCCTTTGAAGGGGGGAACACTGAAGCTTTCTTT. The rearrangement joins TRBV9 to TRBJ1-1; TRBD1 might be the D (6 bases). The V gene lost 4 bases and the J gene lost 1 base, with 14 bases spanning the gap. The CDR3 is 15 amino acids. CDR1 is SGDLS, CDR2 YYNGEE, per germline.

The gene calls are TRBV6-5 and TRBJ2-5; TRBD1 agrees at 7 bases. CDR3 length: 15 amino acids. The V gene's germline CDR1 is MNHEY and CDR2 SVGAGI. The ends lost 6 bases at V and 1 base at J; junction bases unmatched: 8. CDR3 region: CASSTTAGGQETQYF. The DNA of the CDR3 is TGTGCCAGCAGCACCACGGCAGGGGGCCAAGAGACCCAGTACTTC.

The chain uses TRBV13 and TRBJ2-3, with unresolved D. This CDR3 spans 14 amino acids. V shed 3 bases and J shed 0 bases, with 7 bases lying between them. From germline, CDR1 is PRHDT and CDR2 FYEKMQ (reference sequence). CDR3 coding DNA: TGTGCCAGCAGCTTCCCGGAGAGCACAGATACGCAGTATTTT. It specifies CASSFPESTDTQYF.

The V and J genes are TRBV2 and TRBJ2-5; 12 bases agree with TRBD2. CDR3 length: 15 amino acids. Germline loops: CDR1 SNHLY, CDR2 FYNNEI. V lost 2 bases and J lost 9; bases outside the gene matches: 7. The chain's CDR3 is CASSELLAGGQAQYF. The CDR3 nucleotides are TGTGCCAGCAGTGAACTACTAGCGGGAGGACAGGCCCAGTACTTC.